This T cell receptor (beta chain) is from a study of blood T cells in healthy people across ages. Study observations and caveats: TCR beta diversity, measured per million T cells, fell in a roughly linear way with age. Researchers judged that diversity estimates from one million T cells fell short of true values.

There were at least 5.5 micrograms of total RNA extracted from every sample. As for this clonotype: Its antigen is not known.

Combining a sample-barcoded 5' primer with a J-beta primer mix, a second PCR ran for 7 to 11 cycles. All samples yielded 3 million or more CDR3-containing paired-end reads. TCRdb re-called the 5' RACE reads with MiXCR, one entry per CDR3 protein. The sample lists fewer than 800,000 distinct CDR3 sequences; 49% were seen once. Sequencing was performed on blood. The TCR sequence derives from a woman aged 55-69 years in good health.

CDR3 bases: TGCAGTGCTCCCCCCGCGGGACAGGTGAGGGAGCAGTACTTC. This translates into CSAPPAGQVREQYF. The chain combines TRBV20-1 with TRBJ2-7; 8 nucleotides align to TRBD1. The V gene's germline CDR1 is DFQATT and CDR2 SNEGSKA (reference sequence). J was trimmed by 7 bases and V by 5 bases; bases with no gene match: 13. This CDR3 spans 14 amino acids.